This TCR beta chain was recorded in a study of blood T cell repertoires in COVID-19. Study details: Sample material is recorded as cDNA or gDNA derived from T cells, B-cell-depleted T cells, or PBMCs.

Only in-frame clones appear in the TCRdb table, and some are missing; sequencing was by immunoSEQ multiplex PCR. Of roughly 260,000 clones listed, 83% were seen once; the top ten hold about 3.9%. The specimen was PBMCs or T cells enriched from blood (not recorded which). This receptor was taken from a woman in her 40s who had been exposed to COVID-19.

CDR3 in DNA: TGTGCCAGCAGCCCTCTAGCGGGGGGTGGTCTAGAGACCCAGTACTTC. This encodes CASSPLAGGGLETQYF. The rearrangement links TRBV5-6 to TRBJ2-5; 11 bases match TRBD2. V lost 4 bases to trimming and J lost 4 bases; unmatched junction nucleotides: 9. The CDR3 runs 16 residues. CDR1 is SGHDT and CDR2 is YYEEEE in the germline V gene.